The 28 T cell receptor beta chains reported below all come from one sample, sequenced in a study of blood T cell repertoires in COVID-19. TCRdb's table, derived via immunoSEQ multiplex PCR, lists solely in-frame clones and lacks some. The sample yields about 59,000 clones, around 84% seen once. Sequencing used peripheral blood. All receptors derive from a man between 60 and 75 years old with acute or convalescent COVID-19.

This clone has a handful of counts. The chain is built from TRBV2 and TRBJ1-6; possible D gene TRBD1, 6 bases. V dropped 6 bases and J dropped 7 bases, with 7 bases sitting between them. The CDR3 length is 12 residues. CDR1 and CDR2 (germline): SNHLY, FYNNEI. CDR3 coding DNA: TGTGCCAGCAGCACAGGGAATTCACCCCTCCACTTT. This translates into CASSTGNSPLHF. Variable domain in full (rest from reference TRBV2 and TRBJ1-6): EPEVTQTPSHQVTQMGQEVILRCVPISNHLYFYWYRQILGQKVEFLVSFYNNEISEKSEIFDDQFSVERPDGSNFTLKIRSTKLEDSAMYFCASSTGNSPLHFGNGTRLTVT.

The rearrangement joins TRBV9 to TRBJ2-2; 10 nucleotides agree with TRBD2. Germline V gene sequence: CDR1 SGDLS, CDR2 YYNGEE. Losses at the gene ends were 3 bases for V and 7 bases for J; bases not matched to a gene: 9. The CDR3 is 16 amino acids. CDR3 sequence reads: CASSGSGGAGVGELFF. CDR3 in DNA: TGTGCCAGCAGCGGCAGCGGGGGGGCAGGGGTCGGGGAGCTGTTTTTT. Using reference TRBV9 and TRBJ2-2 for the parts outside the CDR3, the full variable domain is DSGVTQTPKHLITATGQRVTLRCSPRSGDLSVYWYQQSLDQGLQFLIQYYNGEERAKGNILERFSAQQFPDLHSELNLSSLELGDSALYFCASSGSGGAGVGELFFGEGSRLTVL.

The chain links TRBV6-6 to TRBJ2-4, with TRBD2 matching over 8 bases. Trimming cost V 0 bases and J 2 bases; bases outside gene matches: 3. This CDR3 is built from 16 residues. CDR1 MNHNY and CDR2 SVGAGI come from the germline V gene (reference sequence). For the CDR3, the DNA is TGTGCCAGCAGTTACTCAACGGGGGGGCCCAAAAACATTCAGTACTTC. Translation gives CASSYSTGGPKNIQYF.

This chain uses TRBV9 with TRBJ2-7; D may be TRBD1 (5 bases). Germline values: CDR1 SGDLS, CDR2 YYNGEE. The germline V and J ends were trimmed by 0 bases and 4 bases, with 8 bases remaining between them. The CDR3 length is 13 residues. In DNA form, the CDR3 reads TGTGCCAGCAGCGTAGGAGACAGTTACGAGCAGTACTTC. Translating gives CASSVGDSYEQYF. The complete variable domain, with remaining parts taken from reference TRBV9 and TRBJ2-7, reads DSGVTQTPKHLITATGQRVTLRCSPRSGDLSVYWYQQSLDQGLQFLIQYYNGEERAKGNILERFSAQQFPDLHSELNLSSLELGDSALYFCASSVGDSYEQYFGPGTRLTVT.

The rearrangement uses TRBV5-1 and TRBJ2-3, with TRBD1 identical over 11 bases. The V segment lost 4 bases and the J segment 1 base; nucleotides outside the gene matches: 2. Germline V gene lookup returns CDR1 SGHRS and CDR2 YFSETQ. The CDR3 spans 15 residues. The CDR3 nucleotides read TGCGCCAGCAGCCTGGGACAGGGGGGCACAGATACGCAGTATTTT. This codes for CASSLGQGGTDTQYF.

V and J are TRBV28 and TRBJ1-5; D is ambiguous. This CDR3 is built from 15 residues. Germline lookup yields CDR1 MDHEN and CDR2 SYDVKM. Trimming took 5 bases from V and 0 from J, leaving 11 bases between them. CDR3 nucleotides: TGTGCCAGCAGTCCCAGGAAAAATAGCAATCAGCCCCAGCATTTT. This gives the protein CASSPRKNSNQPQHF.

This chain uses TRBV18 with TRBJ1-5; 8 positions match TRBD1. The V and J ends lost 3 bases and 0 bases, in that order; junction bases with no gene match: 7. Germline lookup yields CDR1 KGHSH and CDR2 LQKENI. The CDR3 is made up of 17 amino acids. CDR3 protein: CASSPEDRDYSNQPQHF. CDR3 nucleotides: TGTGCCAGCTCACCGGAGGACAGGGATTATAGCAATCAGCCCCAGCATTTT.

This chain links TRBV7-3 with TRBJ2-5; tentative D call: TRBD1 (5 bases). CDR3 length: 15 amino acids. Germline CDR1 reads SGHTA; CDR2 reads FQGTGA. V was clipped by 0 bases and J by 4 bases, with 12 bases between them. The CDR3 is CASSLTGAGGETQYF. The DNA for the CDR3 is TGTGCCAGCAGCTTAACAGGGGCCGGTGGAGAGACCCAGTACTTC.

CDR3 protein: CASSSRDRHSTDTQYF. For the CDR3, the DNA is TGTGCCAGCAGTTCCCGGGACAGACATAGCACAGATACGCAGTATTTT. This chain connects TRBV6-5 to TRBJ2-3, with TRBD1 matching over 7 bases. From germline, CDR1 is MNHEY and CDR2 SVGAGI. The CDR3 sequence is 16 residues long. V shed 4 bases, J shed 0 bases, and the junction held 7 bases outside the gene matches.

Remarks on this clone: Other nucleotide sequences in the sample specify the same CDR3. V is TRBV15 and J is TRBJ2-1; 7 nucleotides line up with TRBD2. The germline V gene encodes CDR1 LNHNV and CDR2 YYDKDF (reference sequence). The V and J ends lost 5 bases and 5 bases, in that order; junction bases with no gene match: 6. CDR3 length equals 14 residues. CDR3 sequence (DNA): TGTGCCACCAGCCGGGACGGGGGGAACAATGAGCAGTTCTTC. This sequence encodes CATSRDGGNNEQFF.

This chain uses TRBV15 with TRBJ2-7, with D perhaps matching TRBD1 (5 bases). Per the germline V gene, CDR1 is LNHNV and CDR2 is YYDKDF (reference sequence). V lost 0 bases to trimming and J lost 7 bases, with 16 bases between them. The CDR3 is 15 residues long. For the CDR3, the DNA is TGTGCCACCAGCAGAGATCGATCAGGGATGGGGGAGCAGTACTTC. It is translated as CATSRDRSGMGEQYF.

The CDR3 sequence: CASSYQRENSPLHF. In nucleotides, the CDR3 is TGTGCCAGCAGTTATCAAAGAGAGAATTCACCCCTCCACTTT. The chain recombines TRBV6-5 with TRBJ1-6; D is unclear. Trimming left V 3 bases short and J 7 bases short, with 10 bases between. From germline, CDR1 is MNHEY and CDR2 SVGAGI. This CDR3 comprises 14 residues.

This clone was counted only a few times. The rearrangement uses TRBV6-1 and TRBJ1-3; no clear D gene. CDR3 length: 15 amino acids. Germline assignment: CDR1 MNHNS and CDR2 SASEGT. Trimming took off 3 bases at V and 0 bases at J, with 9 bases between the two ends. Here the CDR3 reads CASSDRPSSGNTIYF. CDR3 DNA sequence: TGTGCCAGCAGTGACAGGCCCAGCTCTGGAAACACCATATATTTT.

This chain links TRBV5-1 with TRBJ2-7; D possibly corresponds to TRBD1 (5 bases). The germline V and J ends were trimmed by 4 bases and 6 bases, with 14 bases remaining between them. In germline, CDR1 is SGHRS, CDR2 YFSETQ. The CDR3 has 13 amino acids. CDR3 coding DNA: TGCGCCAGCAGCCCGACAGATCGGCCCGAGCAGTACTTC. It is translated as CASSPTDRPEQYF. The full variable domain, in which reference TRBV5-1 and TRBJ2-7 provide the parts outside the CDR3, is KAGVTQTPRYLIKTRGQQVTLSCSPISGHRSVSWYQQTPGQGLQFLFEYFSETQRNKGNFPGRFSGRQFSNSRSEMNVSTLELGDSALYLCASSPTDRPEQYFGPGTRLTVT.

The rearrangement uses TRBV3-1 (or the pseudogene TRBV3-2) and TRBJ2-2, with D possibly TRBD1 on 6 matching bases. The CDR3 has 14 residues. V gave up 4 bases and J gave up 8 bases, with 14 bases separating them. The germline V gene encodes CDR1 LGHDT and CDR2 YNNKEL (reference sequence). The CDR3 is CASSPNSGTGELFF. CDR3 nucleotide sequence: TGTGCCAGCAGCCCTAACTCCGGGACAGGGGAGCTGTTTTTT.

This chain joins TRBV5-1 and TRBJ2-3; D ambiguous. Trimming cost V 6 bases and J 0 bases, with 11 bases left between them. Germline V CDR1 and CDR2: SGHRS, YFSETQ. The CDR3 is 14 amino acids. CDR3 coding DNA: TGCGCCAGCAATGTAGCCTCTAGCACAGATACGCAGTATTTT. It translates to CASNVASSTDTQYF.

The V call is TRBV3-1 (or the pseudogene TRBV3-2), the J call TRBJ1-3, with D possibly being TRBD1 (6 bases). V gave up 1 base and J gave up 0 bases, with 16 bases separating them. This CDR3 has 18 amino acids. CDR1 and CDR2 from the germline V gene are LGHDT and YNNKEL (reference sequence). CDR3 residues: CASSQGIQGWSSGNTIYF. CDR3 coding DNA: TGTGCCAGCAGCCAAGGGATACAGGGTTGGAGCTCTGGAAACACCATATATTTT.

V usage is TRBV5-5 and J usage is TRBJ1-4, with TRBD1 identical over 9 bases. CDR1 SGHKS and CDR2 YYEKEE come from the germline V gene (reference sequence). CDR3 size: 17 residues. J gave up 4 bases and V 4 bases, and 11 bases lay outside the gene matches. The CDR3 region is CASSLRTGEAVNEKLFF. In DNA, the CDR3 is TGTGCCAGCAGCCTAAGGACAGGGGAGGCCGTTAATGAAAAACTGTTTTTT.

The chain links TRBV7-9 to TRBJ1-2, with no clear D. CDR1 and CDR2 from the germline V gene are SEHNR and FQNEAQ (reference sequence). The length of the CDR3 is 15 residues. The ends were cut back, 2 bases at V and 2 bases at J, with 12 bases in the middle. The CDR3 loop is CASSLSGRTNYGYTF. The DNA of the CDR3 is TGTGCCAGCAGCTTATCTGGCAGAACCAACTATGGCTACACCTTC.

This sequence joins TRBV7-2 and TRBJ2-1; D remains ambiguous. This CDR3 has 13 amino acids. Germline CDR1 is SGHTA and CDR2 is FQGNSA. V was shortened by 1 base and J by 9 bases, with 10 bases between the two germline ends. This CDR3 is CASSLVRVSEQFF. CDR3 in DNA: TGTGCCAGCAGCTTAGTCCGGGTTTCTGAGCAGTTCTTC.

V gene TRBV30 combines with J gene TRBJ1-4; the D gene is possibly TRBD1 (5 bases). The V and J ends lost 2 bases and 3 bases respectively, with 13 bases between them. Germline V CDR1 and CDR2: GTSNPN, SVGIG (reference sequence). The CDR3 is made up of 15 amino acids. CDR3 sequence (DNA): TGTGCCTGGAGTCTAGGGTCCAGGGCTAATGAAAAACTGTTTTTT. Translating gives CAWSLGSRANEKLFF.

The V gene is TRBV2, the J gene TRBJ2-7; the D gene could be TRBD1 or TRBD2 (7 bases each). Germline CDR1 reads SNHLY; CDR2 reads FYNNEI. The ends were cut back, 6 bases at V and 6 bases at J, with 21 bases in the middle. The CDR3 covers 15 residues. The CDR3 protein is CASSEQGTVAGEQYF. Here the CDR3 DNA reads TGTGCCAGCAGCGAACAGGGGACTGTAGCGGGCGAGCAGTACTTC.

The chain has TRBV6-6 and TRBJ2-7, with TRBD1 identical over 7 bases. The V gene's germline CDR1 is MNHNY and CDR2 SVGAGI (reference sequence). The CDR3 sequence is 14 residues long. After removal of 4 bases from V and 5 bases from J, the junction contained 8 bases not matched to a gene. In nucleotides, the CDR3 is TGTGCCAGCAGTTTCTTGGAAGGGGGCGACGAGCAGTACTTC. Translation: CASSFLEGGDEQYF.

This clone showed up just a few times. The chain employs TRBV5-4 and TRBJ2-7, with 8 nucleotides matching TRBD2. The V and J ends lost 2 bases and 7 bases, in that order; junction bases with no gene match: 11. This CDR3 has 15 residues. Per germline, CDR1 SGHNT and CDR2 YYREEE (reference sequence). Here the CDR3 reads CASSLERGGMREQYF. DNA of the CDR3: TGTGCCAGCAGCTTAGAACGGGGGGGCATGCGGGAGCAGTACTTC.

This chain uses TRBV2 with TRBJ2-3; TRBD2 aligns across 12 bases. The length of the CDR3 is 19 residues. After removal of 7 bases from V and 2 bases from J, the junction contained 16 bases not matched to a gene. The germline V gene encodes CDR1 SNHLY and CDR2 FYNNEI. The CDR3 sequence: CASTPGGLAGGLITDTQYF. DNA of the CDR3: TGTGCCAGCACCCCCGGGGGGCTAGCGGGGGGGTTGATCACAGATACGCAGTATTTT.

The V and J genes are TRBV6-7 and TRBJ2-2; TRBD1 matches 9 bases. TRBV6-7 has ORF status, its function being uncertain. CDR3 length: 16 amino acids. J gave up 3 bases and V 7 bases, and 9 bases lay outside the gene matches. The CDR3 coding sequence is TGTGCCAGCACTCAACAGTACAGGGGGCACACCGGGGAGCTGTTTTTT. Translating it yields CASTQQYRGHTGELFF.

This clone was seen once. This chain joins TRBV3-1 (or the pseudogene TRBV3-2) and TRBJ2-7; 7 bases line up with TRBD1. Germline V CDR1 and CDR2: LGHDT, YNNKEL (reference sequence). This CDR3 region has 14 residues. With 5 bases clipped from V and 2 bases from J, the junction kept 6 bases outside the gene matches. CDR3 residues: CASSSRDSAYEQYF. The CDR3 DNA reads TGTGCCAGCAGCTCCCGGGACAGTGCCTACGAGCAGTACTTC.

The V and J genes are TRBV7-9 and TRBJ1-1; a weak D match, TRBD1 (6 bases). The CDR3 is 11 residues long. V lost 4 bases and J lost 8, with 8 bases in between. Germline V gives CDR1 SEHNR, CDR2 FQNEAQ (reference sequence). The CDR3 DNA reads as TGTGCCAGCAGCTATACAGGGGAAGCTTTCTTT. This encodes CASSYTGEAFF.